This record covers a single T cell receptor (beta chain). TCR beta CDR3 sequences were amplified from RNA transcripts. The TCR CDR3 was amplified in a first-round RT-PCR using the HTBI primer set. MiXCR, run by TCRdb on the multiplex PCR reads, gives a single entry per CDR3 protein. The sample lists about 400,000 distinct CDR3 sequences; roughly 13% were seen once. The record originates from a study of T cells in Graves' hyperthyroidism and ophthalmopathy. Germline V gene lookup returns CDR1 MDHEN and CDR2 SYDVKM. The length of the CDR3 is 15 residues. The germline V and J ends were trimmed by 6 bases and 2 bases, with 14 bases remaining between them.

The material sequenced was blood. This clonotype was sampled from a woman younger than 35 with Graves' hyperthyroidism. The chain combines TRBV28 with TRBJ1-5, with D maybe TRBD1 (6 bases). This chain's CDR3 is CASSNTGFGNQPQHF. CDR3 DNA: TGTGCCAGCAGCAATACAGGGTTTGGCAATCAGCCCCAGCATTTT.